In its sample, the clone carrying this TCR beta chain was seen many times. No antigen is known for it. This CDR3 comprises 15 residues. With 0 bases removed from V and 7 bases from J, the gap between germline ends came to 15 bases. The germline V gene has CDR1 LGHNA and CDR2 YNFKEQ. Each sample yielded at least 6 million isolated PBMCs. This specimen comes from a study of blood T cells in healthy people across ages. General observations from the study: The long-lived group displayed more naive CD4+ cells, plus higher diversity, than the aged donors did.

A sample-barcoded 5' primer and a J-beta primer mix were used in a second PCR of roughly 7 to 11 cycles. TCRdb passed the 5' RACE reads through MiXCR, listing each CDR3 protein once. The table includes about 1.6 million distinct CDR3 sequences, roughly a third detected once. The clonotype comes from a woman aged 30 to 39 in good health. Specimen: blood. V gene TRBV4-2 combines with J gene TRBJ1-2, with a tentative D call TRBD1 (6 bases). The CDR3 reads CASSQDLQGGLGYTF. CDR3 DNA: TGTGCCAGCAGCCAAGATCTACAGGGAGGTCTTGGCTACACCTTC.